These T cell receptor beta chains were read from a single sample in a study of chemoradiotherapy in HPV16-positive cancers. Profiling relied on immunoSEQ multiplex PCR, and the TCRdb table lists in-frame clones only, not all of them. The repertoire has 53,000 or so clones, about nine tenths of them found once; the top ten carry approximately 3.5%. The input for sequencing was blood, taken from a patient who underwent chemoradiotherapy. The receptors shown here come from a human donor with HPV-associated anogenital cancer. Both conserved end residues are trimmed from each CDR3.

j_call | v_call | cdr3_aa
TRBJ1-4 | TRBV2 | ASRIQGIVEKLF
TRBJ1-5 | TRBV19 | ASSNQGRQPQH
TRBJ2-1 | TRBV4-1 | ASSQTRVPYNEQF
TRBJ2-6 | TRBV19 | ASSKGFLSGANVLT
TRBJ2-7 | TRBV10-1 | ASSDGQGSSYEQY
TRBJ2-7 | TRBV5-4 | ASSTGTGGYEQY
TRBJ1-1 | TRBV5-6 | ASSRTTGGRTLSTEAF
TRBJ2-1 | TRBV4-3 | ASGPGLGVNEQF
TRBJ2-2 | TRBV15 | ATSRERDTGELF
TRBJ1-1 | TRBV4-3 | ASSQGYGNTEAF
TRBJ1-6 | TRBV18 | ASSLTGADNSPLH
TRBJ2-5 | TRBV5-1 | ASSLGASGSMTQY
TRBJ2-3 | TRBV9 | ASSVAGGLGDTQY
TRBJ2-7 | TRBV30 | AWSEGQLYEQY
TRBJ2-4 | TRBV5-1 | ASSVNLAKNIQY
TRBJ2-3 | TRBV4-3 | ASSPGAGSTDTQY
TRBJ2-3 | TRBV6-5 | ASSYSSPGTDTQY
TRBJ2-2 | TRBV7-8 | ASTLDSTGELF
TRBJ2-1 | TRBV11-3 | ASSLDGSREQF
TRBJ1-1 | TRBV6-6 | ASTTGRNTEAF
TRBJ2-1 | TRBV7-2 | ASSPVGEQF
TRBJ1-1 | TRBV21-1 | ASSTRKGIPEAF
TRBJ2-7 | TRBV29-1 | SVDTSGNSYEQY
TRBJ2-7 | TRBV5-5 | ASRPDPGQGRYEQY
TRBJ1-1 | TRBV28 | ASSSYRGPEAF
TRBJ1-4 | TRBV30 | AWSVPTGGSEKLF
TRBJ2-1 | TRBV7-2 | ASSGGDGSYNEQF
TRBJ2-5 | TRBV5-4 | ASSAGRGQETQY
TRBJ1-1 | TRBV10-1 | ASSVTVNTEAF
TRBJ2-2 | TRBV7-8 | ASSLAGTSGIGGELF
TRBJ1-3 | TRBV21-1 | ASSPHSSGADSGGNTIY
TRBJ2-1 | TRBV4-3 | ASSQDGGTGGNEQF